The clone carrying this T cell receptor beta chain was seen a handful of times. The V and J ends lost 6 bases and 1 base, in that order; junction bases with no gene match: 4. Germline loops: CDR1 SNHLY, CDR2 FYNNEI. CDR3 length equals 15 residues. In TCRdb, the RT-PCR reads were re-called with MiXCR into one record per CDR3 protein. This sample yields hundreds of thousands of distinct CDR3 sequences, of which around 8% are seen a single time; over 10% belongs to the top ten. This sample is part of a study of response to subunit inactivated influenza vaccine. V and J are TRBV2 and TRBJ1-5; TRBD1 matches at 9 bases. The sequenced sample was PBMCs from blood, obtained 23 months after vaccination. The sequence was obtained from a man in his fifties or sixties who received an inactivated influenza vaccine. CDR3 in DNA: TGTGCCAGCAGGACTGACAGGGGGAGCAATCAGCCCCAGCATTTT. This encodes CASRTDRGSNQPQHF.